This T cell receptor (beta chain) was sequenced during a study of technical replicates of blood from a handful of donors. CDR3 length equals 11 residues. V lost 6 bases and J lost 9, with 9 bases in between. Per germline, CDR1 LNHDA and CDR2 SQIVND (reference sequence). Repertoires were generated with immunoSEQ multiplex PCR, while TCRdb's copy carries only in-frame clones and drops some. The table lists roughly 85,000 clones, over 85% of them singletons. The sequencing input was T cells isolated from PBMCs. This chain joins TRBV19 and TRBJ2-1, with D perhaps matching TRBD1 (5 bases). The TCR comes from a human donor in good health. CDR3 sequence (DNA): TGTGCCAGTAGGAAGGGGCTTGAGCAGTTCTTC. Residues: CASRKGLEQFF. Complete variable domain (other parts from reference TRBV19 and TRBJ2-1): DGGITQSPKYLFRKEGQNVTLSCEQNLNHDAMYWYRQDPGQGLRLIYYSQIVNDFQKGDIAEGYSVSREKKESFPLTVTSAQKNPTAFYLCASRKGLEQFFGPGTRLTVL.